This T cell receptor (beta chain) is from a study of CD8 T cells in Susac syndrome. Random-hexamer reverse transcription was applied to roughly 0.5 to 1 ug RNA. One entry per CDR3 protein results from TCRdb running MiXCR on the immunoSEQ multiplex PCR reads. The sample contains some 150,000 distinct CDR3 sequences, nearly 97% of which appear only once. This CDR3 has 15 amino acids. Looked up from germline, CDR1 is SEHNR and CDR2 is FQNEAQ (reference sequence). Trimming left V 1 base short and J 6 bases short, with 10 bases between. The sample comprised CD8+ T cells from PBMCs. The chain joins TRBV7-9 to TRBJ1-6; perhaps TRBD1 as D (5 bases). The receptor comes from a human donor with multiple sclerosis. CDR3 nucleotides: TGTGCCAGCAGCTTAGTATGGGACGGTAATTCACCCCTCCACTTT. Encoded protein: CASSLVWDGNSPLHF.